These 19 T cell receptor beta chains originate from one sample sequenced in a study of patients and donors after allogeneic stem cell transplantation. TCRdb reanalysed the RT-PCR reads using MiXCR and keeps one entry per CDR3 protein. The table includes fewer than 250,000 distinct CDR3 sequences, roughly 13% detected once. The sequencing input was blood, either unsorted or a sorted T cell fraction (not recorded which). All receptors come from a human donor who was either an allogeneic HSCT recipient or a stem cell or donor lymphocyte infusion donor (not recorded which). It is not recorded whose cells these are; they may come from a transplant donor.

This clonotype turned up a few times. CDR3 in amino acids: CASSTGTGVNQPQHF. The DNA for the CDR3 is TGTGCCAGCTCAACGGGGACAGGGGTTAATCAGCCCCAGCATTTT. J is TRBJ1-5 and V is TRBV18; 10 bases map to TRBD1. The CDR3 loop spans 15 amino acids. J gave up 4 bases and V 5 bases, and 5 bases lay outside the gene matches. Germline lookup yields CDR1 KGHSH and CDR2 LQKENI.

The rearrangement links TRBV6-5 to TRBJ2-7; D is ambiguous. Germline V gene lookup returns CDR1 MNHEY and CDR2 SVGAGI. The V end was cut by 0 bases, the J end by 3 bases, with 15 bases between. This CDR3 is built from 16 residues. The CDR3 DNA sequence: TGTGCCAGCAGTTACTCGTTCGCGCGTATCGACTACGAGCAGTACTTC. Protein sequence: CASSYSFARIDYEQYF.

This rearrangement joins TRBV5-4 to TRBJ1-2; D gene ambiguous. Trimming shortened V by 4 bases and J by 3 bases, and 10 bases separated the two germline ends. CDR1 is SGHNT and CDR2 is YYREEE in the germline V gene (reference sequence). The CDR3 loop spans 13 amino acids. The CDR3, as DNA: TGTGCCAGCAGCCTGGACTCGGACTATGGCTACACCTTC. This codes for CASSLDSDYGYTF. Based on the CDR3 plus reference TRBV5-4 and TRBJ1-2, the full variable domain is ETGVTQSPTHLIKTRGQQVTLRCSSQSGHNTVSWYQQALGQGPQFIFQYYREEENGRGNFPPRFSGLQFPNYSSELNVNALELDDSALYLCASSLDSDYGYTFGSGTRLTVV.

V and J are TRBV24-1 and TRBJ2-4; 8 positions match TRBD1. V lost 4 bases and J lost 6; bases outside the gene matches: 10. This CDR3 has 16 amino acids. Germline CDR1 reads KGHDR; CDR2 reads SFDVKD. The CDR3 DNA sequence: TGTGCCACCAGTGACCGTAGACAGGGGTCGGGAAACATTCAGTACTTC. Protein product: CATSDRRQGSGNIQYF.

This clonotype occurred once. The gene calls are TRBV7-6 and TRBJ1-1; D gene ambiguous. Germline V lookup: CDR1 SGHVS, CDR2 FNYEAQ. V shed 4 bases and J shed 1 base, with 10 bases lying between them. CDR3 size: 14 residues. CDR3 coding DNA: TGTGCCAGCAGCTCAGGACGGGGGAACACTGAAGCTTTCTTT. Translated, it gives CASSSGRGNTEAFF.

V usage is TRBV7-3 and J usage is TRBJ2-1; the match to TRBD2 covers 10 bases. Germline CDR1 SGHTA, CDR2 FQGTGA. With 5 bases clipped from V and 9 bases from J, the junction kept 10 bases outside the gene matches. The CDR3 has 15 residues. The CDR3 spells CASSAQRGGLSEQFF. CDR3 DNA: TGTGCCAGCAGCGCACAGCGGGGGGGCCTAAGTGAGCAGTTCTTC.

The chain employs TRBV20-1 and TRBJ2-1; TRBD2 aligns across 11 bases. Germline V gene sequence: CDR1 DFQATT, CDR2 SNEGSKA (reference sequence). V shed 0 bases, J shed 9 bases, and the junction held 7 bases outside the gene matches. CDR3 length: 15 residues. CDR3 loop: CSAREVAGGPSEQFF. In DNA form, the CDR3 reads TGCAGTGCTAGAGAGGTAGCGGGAGGGCCAAGTGAGCAGTTCTTC.

This clonotype was picked up one time. J is TRBJ2-7 and V is TRBV19, with a tentative D call TRBD1 (5 bases). The CDR3 sequence is 12 residues long. CDR1 and CDR2 from the germline V gene are LNHDA and SQIVND (reference sequence). Trimming left V 2 bases short and J 4 bases short, with 6 bases between. The CDR3 coding sequence is TGTGCCAGTAGTATACCAGGGTACGAGCAGTACTTC. Translation: CASSIPGYEQYF.

This clonotype was seen a handful of times. V is TRBV24-1 and J is TRBJ2-1; 8 bases agree with TRBD2. The CDR3 runs 16 residues. Germline trimming cut 3 bases from V and 8 bases from J; bases unmatched to any gene: 11. Germline V CDR1 and CDR2: KGHDR, SFDVKD. The CDR3 bases are TGTGCCACCAGTGATCTAAGCGGGAGCGGGTTCTATGAGCAGTTCTTC. Translation: CATSDLSGSGFYEQFF.

In this sample, this clonotype turned up many times. The chain recombines TRBV5-1 with TRBJ2-7; 12 bases are shared with TRBD2. Trimming cost V 4 bases and J 6 bases; bases outside gene matches: 11. The germline V gene encodes CDR1 SGHRS and CDR2 YFSETQ. This CDR3 is built from 16 residues. The CDR3: CASSHLTSGSTGEQYF. DNA for the CDR3: TGCGCCAGCAGCCACCTGACTAGCGGGAGTACGGGCGAGCAGTACTTC. The full variable domain, with the rest looked up from reference TRBV5-1 and TRBJ2-7, is KAGVTQTPRYLIKTRGQQVTLSCSPISGHRSVSWYQQTPGQGLQFLFEYFSETQRNKGNFPGRFSGRQFSNSRSEMNVSTLELGDSALYLCASSHLTSGSTGEQYFGPGTRLTVT.

The chain joins TRBV30 to TRBJ1-3; D remains unclear. Trimming shortened V by 3 bases and J by 2 bases, and 14 bases separated the two germline ends. This CDR3 region has 15 residues. Germline lookup yields CDR1 GTSNPN and CDR2 SVGIG (reference sequence). Written as DNA, the CDR3 is TGTGCCTGGAGCATTGGCGGACTCGCTGGAAACACCATATATTTT. The encoded protein is CAWSIGGLAGNTIYF.

This clonotype was counted many times. The rearrangement links TRBV3-1 to TRBJ1-4, with 9 positions matching TRBD1. The CDR3 is made up of 14 amino acids. CDR1 and CDR2 (germline): LGHDT, YNNKEL (reference sequence). The J segment lost 7 bases and the V segment lost 6 bases, leaving 6 bases of the junction unmatched. In nucleotides, the CDR3 is TGTGCCAGCAGGCACAGGGGGCTGAGTGAAAAACTGTTTTTT. The encoded protein is CASRHRGLSEKLFF.

This sequence joins TRBV20-1 and TRBJ2-1; D unresolved. The CDR3 spans 15 residues. V was cut by 0 bases and J by 0 bases, with 9 bases left in between. Germline lookup yields CDR1 DFQATT and CDR2 SNEGSKA (reference sequence). CDR3 sequence (DNA): TGCAGTGCTAGAGATCTGAGGAGCTCCTACAATGAGCAGTTCTTC. It translates to CSARDLRSSYNEQFF.

This clonotype was recorded at least ten times. The gene calls are TRBV11-3 and TRBJ2-5; possible D gene TRBD2, 6 bases. The germline CDR1 and CDR2 sequences are SGHNT and YENEEA. This CDR3 has 14 residues. With 0 bases removed from V and 5 bases from J, the gap between germline ends came to 10 bases. CDR3 amino acids: CASSLDGSGETQYF. The CDR3 DNA follows: TGTGCCAGCAGCTTAGACGGGAGCGGGGAGACCCAGTACTTC.

This clonotype came up many times. The chain recombines TRBV29-1 with TRBJ2-2; 7 nucleotides line up with TRBD1. Germline V gives CDR1 SQVTM, CDR2 ANQGSEA. The CDR3 has 13 amino acids. V trimming: 6 bases; J trimming: 4 bases; junction bases outside the gene matches: 5. The DNA of the CDR3 is TGCAGCGTCGGACAGGTTGGCACCGGGGAGCTGTTTTTT. Protein: CSVGQVGTGELFF.

This clonotype was counted many times. The J gene is TRBJ2-5, the V gene TRBV29-1; 10 bases align to TRBD2. There are 15 residues in the CDR3. Germline-derived CDR1 and CDR2 are SQVTM and ANQGSEA. V dropped 4 bases and J dropped 4; count of bases not matched to a gene: 9. The CDR3 reads CSVGSSGRVLETQYF. The CDR3 nucleotides read TGCAGCGTTGGTTCTAGCGGGAGAGTTTTAGAGACCCAGTACTTC.

This rearrangement joins TRBV5-6 to TRBJ2-3, with D possibly matching TRBD2 (6 bases). Germline V gene data show CDR1 as SGHDT and CDR2 as YYEEEE. The CDR3 covers 15 residues. V lost 3 bases and J 2 bases, leaving 13 bases between the germline ends. CDR3 region: CASSSAGTPTDTQYF. DNA for the CDR3: TGTGCCAGCAGCTCCGCCGGGACTCCCACAGATACGCAGTATTTT.

The chain joins TRBV2 to TRBJ2-3; D is ambiguous. Trimming shortened V by 5 bases and J by 2 bases, and 14 bases separated the two germline ends. The length of the CDR3 is 15 residues. Germline V gene sequence: CDR1 SNHLY, CDR2 FYNNEI. CDR3 protein: CASSTPARSTDTQYF. In nucleotides, the CDR3 is TGTGCCAGCAGTACTCCCGCTAGATCCACAGATACGCAGTATTTT.

This clonotype was found a few times. This chain uses TRBV7-2 with TRBJ1-2; D gene ambiguous. Germline V gene lookup returns CDR1 SGHTA and CDR2 FQGNSA. V lost 1 base, J lost 8 bases, and 11 bases lay in between. This CDR3 region has 13 residues. The CDR3 sequence is CASSLDLSGGYTF. CDR3 DNA sequence: TGTGCCAGCAGCTTAGACCTCTCCGGGGGCTACACCTTC.